Sequencing of this T cell receptor beta chain was carried out in a study of T-cell memory formation after mild COVID-19. Study-wide results and caveats: Contracting clones from day 15 to 85 showed balanced CD4/CD8; later expanders favored CD4+.

TCRdb passed the 5' RACE reads through MiXCR, listing each CDR3 protein once. Of around 310,000 distinct CDR3 sequences listed, approximately 15% are singletons. This clonotype was observed a few times. As yet, its antigen is unknown. The CDR3 runs 18 residues. The source is a man aged 18 to 29 who had mild COVID-19 (a few samples of this study predate the infection). Cell type and time point are not known. V and J are TRBV21-1 and TRBJ2-7; the tabulated D call, TRBD1, remains unverified against the DNA. TRBV21-1 is described as a pseudogene. The sequenced material came from PBMCs or a T cell subset sorted from them (not recorded which). CDR3 in DNA: TGTGCCAGCAGCAATCGAGGATTGAGACAGGGTGAGGCCTACGAGCAGTACGTC. It specifies CASSNRGLRQGEAYEQYV.